One and the same sample provided the 9 T cell receptor beta chains below, sequenced in a study of identical twins. One entry per CDR3 protein results from TCRdb running MiXCR on the 5' RACE reads. The sample holds some 270,000 distinct CDR3 sequences, about 8.9% seen once. The same data also went into a second study, on yellow fever vaccine responses in identical twins.

Sequenced: CD8+ T cells sorted from blood. These receptors all stem from a woman younger than 30 in good health.

This clonotype was seen only a few times. The chain is built from TRBV15 and TRBJ2-1; perhaps D is TRBD1 or TRBD2 (5 bases each). The V end lost 0 bases, the J end lost 8 bases, and 11 bases lay between the germline ends. Germline lookup yields CDR1 LNHNV and CDR2 YYDKDF (reference sequence). This CDR3 is 14 amino acids long. CDR3 DNA: TGTGCCACCAGCAGAGATGGGGGTCGAGATGAGCAGTTCTTC. Translation gives CATSRDGGRDEQFF.

This clonotype has more than one count but fewer than ten. V gene TRBV2 combines with J gene TRBJ2-7; 8 bases fit TRBD1. The CDR3 runs to 16 residues. CDR1 is SNHLY and CDR2 is FYNNEI in the germline V gene. V was clipped by 0 bases and J by 2 bases; unmatched bases: 6. DNA of the CDR3: TGTGCCAGCAGTGAAGCGGACAGGGTTTCCCCCTACGAGCAGTACTTC. Protein sequence: CASSEADRVSPYEQYF.

The sample holds many counts of this clonotype. The gene calls are TRBV29-1 and TRBJ2-3, with 11 bases identical to TRBD1. After removal of 4 bases from V and 3 bases from J, the junction contained 3 bases not matched to a gene. In germline, CDR1 is SQVTM, CDR2 ANQGSEA. This CDR3 comprises 14 residues. CDR3 sequence (DNA): TGCAGCGTTGTCGGGGACAGGGGGACAGATACGCAGTATTTT. Translating it yields CSVVGDRGTDTQYF.

The chain has TRBV20-1 and TRBJ2-7; D possibly corresponds to TRBD2 (6 bases). The CDR3 covers 16 residues. Germline CDR1 DFQATT, CDR2 SNEGSKA (reference sequence). Trimming took 1 base from V and 1 from J, leaving 17 bases between them. DNA of the CDR3: TGCAGTGCTAGAGGAGTGAGTAGCGGAGATTCCTACGAGCAGTACTTC. Translating gives CSARGVSSGDSYEQYF.

This clonotype was detected a few times. The chain employs TRBV5-6 and TRBJ2-1; TRBD2 matches at 9 bases. The V and J ends lost 1 base and 4 bases, in that order; junction bases with no gene match: 6. The CDR3 runs 16 residues. Germline V gene sequence: CDR1 SGHDT, CDR2 YYEEEE. DNA for the CDR3: TGTGCCAGCAGCTTGTCTTCTAGCGGGAAATACAATGAGCAGTTCTTC. Amino acid sequence: CASSLSSSGKYNEQFF.

At least ten counts were recorded for this clonotype. CDR3 protein: CASSVARPEIYNEQFF. The CDR3 DNA follows: TGTGCCAGCAGCGTAGCAAGGCCGGAGATCTACAATGAGCAGTTCTTC. This chain links TRBV9 with TRBJ2-1; D is unclear. Trimming stripped 0 bases from V and 3 bases from J, with 13 bases between. This CDR3 contains 16 residues. Germline V gene lookup returns CDR1 SGDLS and CDR2 YYNGEE.

This clonotype was recorded a few times. The CDR3 DNA reads as TGTGCCAGTAGTATAGTGGGTACAGCCGCCAATGAGCAGTTCTTC. Its protein is CASSIVGTAANEQFF. This chain joins TRBV19 and TRBJ2-1; no definite D call. Germline assignment: CDR1 LNHDA and CDR2 SQIVND (reference sequence). This CDR3 is built from 15 residues. With 1 base removed from V and 6 bases from J, the gap between germline ends came to 13 bases.

Many counts were recorded for this clonotype. The V gene is TRBV6-1, the J gene TRBJ2-1; 10 bases match TRBD1. V dropped 5 bases and J dropped 7; count of bases not matched to a gene: 11. Per germline, CDR1 MNHNS and CDR2 SASEGT. The CDR3 is made up of 16 amino acids. CDR3: CASSPFMTGGGNEQFF. CDR3 nucleotide sequence: TGTGCCAGCAGTCCATTTATGACAGGGGGCGGGAATGAGCAGTTCTTC.

The CDR3 reads CSASVPSYNEQFF. DNA of the CDR3: TGCAGTGCTAGTGTTCCCTCCTACAATGAGCAGTTCTTC. This rearrangement joins TRBV20-1 to TRBJ2-1; D gene unclear. Trimming shortened V by 3 bases and J by 0 bases, and 6 bases separated the two germline ends. CDR1 is DFQATT and CDR2 is SNEGSKA in the germline V gene (reference sequence). CDR3 length: 13 amino acids.